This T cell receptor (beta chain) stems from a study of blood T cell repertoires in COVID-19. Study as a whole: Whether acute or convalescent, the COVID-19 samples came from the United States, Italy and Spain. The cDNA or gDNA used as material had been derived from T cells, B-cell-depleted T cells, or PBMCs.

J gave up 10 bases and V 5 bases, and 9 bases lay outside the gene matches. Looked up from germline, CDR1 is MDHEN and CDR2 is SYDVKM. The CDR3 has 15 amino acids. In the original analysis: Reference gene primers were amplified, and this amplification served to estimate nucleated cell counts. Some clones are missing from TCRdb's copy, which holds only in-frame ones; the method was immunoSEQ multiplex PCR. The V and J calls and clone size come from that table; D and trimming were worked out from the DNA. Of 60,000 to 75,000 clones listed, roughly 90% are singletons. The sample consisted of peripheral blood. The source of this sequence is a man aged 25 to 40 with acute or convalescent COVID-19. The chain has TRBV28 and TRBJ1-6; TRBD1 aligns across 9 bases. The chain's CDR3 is CASSTPGQGSSPLHF. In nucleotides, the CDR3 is TGTGCCAGCAGTACACCGGGACAGGGAAGCTCACCCCTCCACTTT.